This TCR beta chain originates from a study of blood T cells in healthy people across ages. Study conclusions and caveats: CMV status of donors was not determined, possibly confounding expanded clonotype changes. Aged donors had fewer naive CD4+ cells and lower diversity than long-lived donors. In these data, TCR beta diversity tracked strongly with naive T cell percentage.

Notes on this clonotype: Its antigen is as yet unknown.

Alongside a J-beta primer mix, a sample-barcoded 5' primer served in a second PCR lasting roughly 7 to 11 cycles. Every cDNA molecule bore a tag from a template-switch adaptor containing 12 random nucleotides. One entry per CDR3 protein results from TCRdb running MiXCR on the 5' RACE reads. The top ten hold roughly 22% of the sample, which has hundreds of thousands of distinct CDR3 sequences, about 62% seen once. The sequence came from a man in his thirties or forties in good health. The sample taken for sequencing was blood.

This CDR3 is CASSQQGGANVLTF. The DNA for the CDR3 is TGTGCCAGCAGCCAGCAAGGAGGGGCCAACGTCCTGACTTTC. The V gene is TRBV3-1, the J gene TRBJ2-6; D not certain. Germline V gives CDR1 LGHDT, CDR2 YNNKEL (reference sequence). Trimming cost V 3 bases and J 4 bases, with 7 bases left between them. CDR3 length: 14 residues.